This TCR beta chain was sequenced during a study of T cells after yellow fever vaccination. Overall study findings and caveats: The booster response re-showed most primary clones: 95% to 96% CD4, about 89% CD8.

Production of TCR cDNA was by 5'RACE template switching, which also added a universal primer site and UMIs. TCRdb reprocessed the 5' RACE reads via MiXCR and lists one record per CDR3 protein. The table records approximately 510,000 distinct CDR3 sequences, 20% to 25% of them present only once. The trim removed 3 bases at V and 4 bases at J, leaving 10 bases unmatched. From germline, CDR1 is SGHRS and CDR2 YFSETQ. CDR3 length: 15 amino acids. This clonotype was detected a few times. The antigen is unknown. The J gene is TRBJ2-7, the V gene TRBV5-1, with 7 positions matching TRBD1. The specimen comprised PBMCs, sampled about 21 days after the first yellow fever vaccination. The receptor was derived from a man aged 18-30 years who received the YFV17D yellow fever vaccine. This chain's CDR3 is CASSSDPGQYYEQYF. Written as DNA, the CDR3 is TGCGCCAGCAGCTCGGATCCGGGACAGTATTACGAGCAGTACTTC. The full variable domain, rest sourced from reference TRBV5-1 and TRBJ2-7, is KAGVTQTPRYLIKTRGQQVTLSCSPISGHRSVSWYQQTPGQGLQFLFEYFSETQRNKGNFPGRFSGRQFSNSRSEMNVSTLELGDSALYLCASSSDPGQYYEQYFGPGTRLTVT.